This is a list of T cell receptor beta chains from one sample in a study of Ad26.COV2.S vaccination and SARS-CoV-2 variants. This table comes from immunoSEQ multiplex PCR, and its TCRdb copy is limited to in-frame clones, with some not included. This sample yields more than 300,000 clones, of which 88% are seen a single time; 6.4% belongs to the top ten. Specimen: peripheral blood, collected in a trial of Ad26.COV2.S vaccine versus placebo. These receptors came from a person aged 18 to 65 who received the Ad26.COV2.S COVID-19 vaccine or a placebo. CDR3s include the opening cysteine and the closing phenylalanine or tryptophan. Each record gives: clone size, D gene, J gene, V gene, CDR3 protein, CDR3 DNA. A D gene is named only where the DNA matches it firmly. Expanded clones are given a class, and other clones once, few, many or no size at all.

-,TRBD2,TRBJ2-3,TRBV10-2,CASSDMTSGFIDTQYF,TGCGCCAGCAGTGATATGACTAGCGGGTTTATAGATACGCAGTATTTT
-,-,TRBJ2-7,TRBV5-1,CASSLRSGPTTYEQYF,TGCGCCAGCAGCTTGCGTAGCGGTCCCACCACTTACGAGCAGTACTTC
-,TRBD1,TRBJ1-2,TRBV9,CASSLEGQGAYGYTF,TGTGCCAGCAGCTTAGAGGGACAGGGCGCCTATGGCTACACCTTC
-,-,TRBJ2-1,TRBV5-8,CASSLGTVGGEQFF,TGTGCCAGCAGCTTGGGGACAGTTGGGGGTGAGCAGTTCTTC
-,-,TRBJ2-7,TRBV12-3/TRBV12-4,CASSLPGPYEQYF,TGTGCCAGCAGCCTGCCGGGCCCCTACGAGCAGTACTTC
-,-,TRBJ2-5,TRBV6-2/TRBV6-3,CASSSWETQYF,TGTGCCAGCAGTTCCTGGGAGACCCAGTACTTC
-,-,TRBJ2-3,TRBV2,CASSELVAGNTQYF,TGTGCCAGCAGTGAGTTAGTAGCTGGGAATACGCAGTATTTT
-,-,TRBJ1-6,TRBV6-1,CASSEEGRSPLHF,TGTGCCAGCAGTGAAGAGGGGCGCTCACCCCTCCACTTT
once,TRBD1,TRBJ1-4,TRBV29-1,CSVTGGWGEKLFF,TGCAGCGTCACAGGGGGTTGGGGTGAAAAACTGTTTTTT
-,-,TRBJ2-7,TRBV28,CASSLMGESSYEQYF,TGTGCCAGCAGTTTGATGGGTGAGAGCTCCTACGAGCAGTACTTC
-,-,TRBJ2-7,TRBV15,CATSRDGVRGEQYF,TGTGCCACCAGCAGAGATGGGGTGCGTGGCGAGCAGTACTTC
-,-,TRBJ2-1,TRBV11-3,CASSFGLANNEQFF,TGTGCCAGCAGCTTTGGGCTAGCGAACAATGAGCAGTTCTTC
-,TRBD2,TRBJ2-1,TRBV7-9,CASSFPPWGGEQFF,TGTGCCAGCAGCTTCCCTCCTTGGGGGGGTGAGCAGTTCTTC
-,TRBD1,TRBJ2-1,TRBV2,CASSGTGWNEQFF,TGTGCCAGCAGTGGGACAGGTTGGAATGAGCAGTTCTTC
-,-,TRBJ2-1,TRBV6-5,CASSYSQGVGNEQFF,TGTGCCAGCAGTTACTCACAAGGCGTTGGCAATGAGCAGTTCTTC
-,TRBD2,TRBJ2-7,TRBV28,CATLGGFEQYF,TGTGCCACTCTGGGAGGGTTTGAGCAGTACTTC
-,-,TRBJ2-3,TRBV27,CASSSGMEDLHTQYF,TGTGCCAGCAGTTCCGGGATGGAAGACCTTCATACGCAGTATTTT
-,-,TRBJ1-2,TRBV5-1,CASSFLGTPSYGYTF,TGCGCCAGCAGCTTTCTAGGGACTCCCTCCTATGGCTACACCTTC